Detailed here is one TCR beta chain. Its cognate antigen is unknown. This entry is derived from a study of shared clonotypes between healthy human individuals. Across the study: CD4 naive and memory got three plates each, CD8 naive two, CD8 memory one.

V was clipped by 9 bases and J by 6 bases; unmatched bases: 20. The CDR3 runs to 17 residues. Germline assignment: CDR1 SEHNR and CDR2 FQNEAQ (reference sequence). Naivety among CD8 cells was defined by CD45RO negativity and positive CCR7 selection, thereby excluding terminally differentiated effector memory CD45RA+ cells. Study outcomes and limitations: The naive CD4 repertoires of several donors were compared, and roughly 5% of clonotypes were shared.

Repertoires were generated with immunoSEQ multiplex PCR, while TCRdb's copy carries only in-frame clones and drops some. Among over 2 million clones listed, roughly 95% were seen once. Sequenced input: naive CD8+ T cells sorted from blood. The clonotype comes from a man between 18 and 29 years old in good health. The V and J genes are TRBV7-9 and TRBJ2-7; TRBD2 aligns across 10 bases. The CDR3 DNA reads TGTGCCAGTGCGGGGCTAGCGGGAGTAAGTGAGCGTAGCGAGCAGTACTTC. Its translation: CASAGLAGVSERSEQYF.